The clone carrying this T cell receptor beta chain was detected only a few times. V shed 2 bases and J shed 6 bases, with 14 bases lying between them. CDR1 and CDR2 (germline): SGHTA, FQGNSA. The CDR3 loop spans 15 amino acids. TCRdb recomputed calls from the 5' RACE reads with MiXCR, one row per CDR3 protein. The sample contains some 44,000 distinct CDR3 sequences, 22% of which appear only once. The sorted Tregs were CD4+CD25+CD127-/low cells. The V call is TRBV7-2, the J call TRBJ2-1, with TRBD2 as a possible D gene (6 bases). This sequence originates from a female donor with breast cancer. Sequencing input: Tregs sorted from blood. CDR3 residues: CASSLMARRGNEQFF. The DNA for the CDR3 is TGTGCCAGCAGCTTAATGGCGAGGCGGGGCAATGAGCAGTTCTTC.